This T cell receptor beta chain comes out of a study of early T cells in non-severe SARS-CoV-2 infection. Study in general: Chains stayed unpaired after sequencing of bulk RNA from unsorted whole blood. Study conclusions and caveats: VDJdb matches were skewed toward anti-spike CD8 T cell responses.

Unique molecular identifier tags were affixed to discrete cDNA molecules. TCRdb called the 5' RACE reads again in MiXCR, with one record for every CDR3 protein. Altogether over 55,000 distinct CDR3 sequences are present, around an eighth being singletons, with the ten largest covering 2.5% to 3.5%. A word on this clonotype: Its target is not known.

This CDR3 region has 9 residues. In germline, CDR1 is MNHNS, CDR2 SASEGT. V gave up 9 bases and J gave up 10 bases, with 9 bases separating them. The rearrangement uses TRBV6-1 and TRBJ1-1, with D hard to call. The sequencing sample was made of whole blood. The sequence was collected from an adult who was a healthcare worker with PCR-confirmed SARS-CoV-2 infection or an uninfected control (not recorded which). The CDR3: CASLPGAFF. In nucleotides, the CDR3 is TGTGCCAGTCTCCCCGGAGCTTTCTTT.